The T cell receptor (beta chain) described here comes from a study of circulating and synovial CD4+ cells in juvenile arthritis. Findings and caveats of the study: Bulk blood CD4 samples held at least an order of magnitude more or fewer genomes than CPL. Bulk blood CD4 repertoires were more diverse than these. Overlap with synovium rose as more T cells were sequenced. These blood cells shared more CDR3 sequences with synovium than bulk blood.

Remarks on this clone: The antigen remains unidentified.

TCRdb's table, derived via immunoSEQ multiplex PCR, lists solely in-frame clones and lacks some. The data show tens of thousands of clones, 90% to 95% seen once. Per the germline V gene, CDR1 is SEHNR and CDR2 is FQNEAQ (reference sequence). The CDR3 has 16 amino acids. Trimming removed 3 bases from V and 3 bases from J; junction bases left unmatched: 10. The chain uses TRBV7-9 and TRBJ1-2; TRBD1 agrees at 7 bases. The TCR was taken from a human donor with juvenile idiopathic arthritis. The material sequenced was CD4+ T cells from blood. CDR3 amino acids: CASSLRSTGVDYGYTF. The CDR3 region has the DNA TGTGCCAGCAGCTTGAGGTCTACAGGGGTTGACTATGGCTACACCTTC.